The source of this TCR beta chain is a study of T cells in localized non-small cell lung cancer. Trimming took off 5 bases at V and 7 bases at J, with 18 bases between the two ends. Germline CDR1 reads SGDLS; CDR2 reads YYNGEE. The CDR3 length is 14 residues. Method: immunoSEQ multiplex PCR; TCRdb's copy keeps in-frame clones and lacks some. The data contain about 2,600 clones, more than 20% of them seen just once; the ten biggest clones take up roughly 6%. General study points: For the top 100 tumor clones, a median about 60 also appeared in adjacent lung. A higher density of T cells in blood coincided with extended overall survival. It remains possible that heterogeneity exists, since only one tumor region was sequenced. Uninvolved adjacent lung had the highest recorded T cell clonality, with tumor below it.

This clone was picked up a small number of times. Its antigen remains unidentified. The sequence was obtained from a man aged 35 to 69 with stage II lung adenocarcinoma. The specimen comprised lung tumor tissue, sampled before any cancer treatment. J is TRBJ1-2 and V is TRBV9; D might be TRBD1 (6 bases). The CDR3 is CASSLIGGLGGYTF. DNA of the CDR3: TGTGCCAGCAGTTTAATTGGGGGCTTGGGTGGCTACACCTTC.